The 10 T cell receptor beta chains below come from one sample, sequenced in a study of neurological immune-mediated disorders. TCRdb re-called the 5' RACE reads through MiXCR, storing one row per CDR3 protein. The sample lists 45,000 to 55,000 distinct CDR3 sequences; 3.8% were seen once. Input material: PBMCs. These receptor sequences come from a man between 60 and 75 years old with multiple sclerosis.

This clonotype was observed at least ten times. The chain is built from TRBV2 and TRBJ1-6; TRBD1 matches 7 bases. Germline V gives CDR1 SNHLY, CDR2 FYNNEI. The CDR3 runs to 13 residues. After removal of 8 bases from V and 8 bases from J, the junction contained 6 bases not matched to a gene. The CDR3 nucleotides are TGTGCCAGCCTTAGGGGGCTAGATTCACCCCTCCACTTT. It is translated as CASLRGLDSPLHF.

This chain uses TRBV20-1 with TRBJ2-7, with D tentatively TRBD1 or TRBD2 (5 bases each). The CDR3 spans 13 residues. The germline V and J ends were trimmed by 3 bases and 2 bases, with 11 bases remaining between them. Germline-derived CDR1 and CDR2 are DFQATT and SNEGSKA (reference sequence). The CDR3 bases are TGCAGTGCTAGGTCTATGGGGGCCTACGAGCAGTACTTC. Its translation: CSARSMGAYEQYF.

This clonotype was found many times. This chain links TRBV20-1 with TRBJ1-1, with D uncertain. Germline CDR1 reads DFQATT; CDR2 reads SNEGSKA (reference sequence). Trimming stripped 7 bases from V and 0 bases from J, with 9 bases between. The CDR3 is 12 amino acids. The chain's CDR3 is CSVGGVNTEAFF. For the CDR3, the DNA is TGCAGTGTGGGAGGAGTGAACACTGAAGCTTTCTTT.

The table lists this clonotype with many counts. The chain couples TRBV6-6 to TRBJ2-7, with 8 bases that match TRBD1. Germline values: CDR1 MNHNY, CDR2 SVGAGI (reference sequence). V gave up 5 bases and J gave up 5 bases; unmatched junction bases: 5. The CDR3 consists of 13 residues. CDR3 amino acids: CASSIGQGDEQYF. In nucleotides, the CDR3 is TGTGCCAGCAGTATTGGACAGGGCGACGAGCAGTACTTC.

This chain connects TRBV20-1 to TRBJ2-2, with 8 bases matching TRBD2. V lost 4 bases to trimming and J lost 7 bases; unmatched junction nucleotides: 11. The CDR3 is 15 residues long. The germline V gene has CDR1 DFQATT and CDR2 SNEGSKA (reference sequence). DNA for the CDR3: TGCAGTGCTACAATGCCGGGAGGGACGGACGGGGAGCTGTTTTTT. This translates into CSATMPGGTDGELFF.

This clonotype was recorded at least ten times. The chain couples TRBV5-1 to TRBJ1-6; D unclear. From germline, CDR1 is SGHRS and CDR2 YFSETQ. The CDR3 has 15 amino acids. Trimming removed 0 bases from V and 7 bases from J, with 11 bases in between. The CDR3 DNA is TGCGCCAGCAGCTTGGCTAAACTGGGGAATTCACCCCTCCACTTT. Residues: CASSLAKLGNSPLHF. The whole variable domain, remainder taken from reference TRBV5-1 and TRBJ1-6, is KAGVTQTPRYLIKTRGQQVTLSCSPISGHRSVSWYQQTPGQGLQFLFEYFSETQRNKGNFPGRFSGRQFSNSRSEMNVSTLELGDSALYLCASSLAKLGNSPLHFGNGTRLTVT.

This clonotype occurred many times. This chain's CDR3 is CASSSPAGAGYEQYF. The CDR3 region has the DNA TGTGCCAGCAGTTCTCCAGCGGGAGCAGGCTACGAGCAGTACTTC. The chain employs TRBV28 and TRBJ2-7, with 8 bases lining up with TRBD2. Germline lookup yields CDR1 MDHEN and CDR2 SYDVKM. This CDR3 spans 15 amino acids. The junction had 8 bases not matched to a gene; V was cut back by 4 bases and J by 3 bases.

CDR3 DNA: TGTGCCAGTAGTCCAATGGGGCTAGATTTCGCCCAGCATTTT. This encodes CASSPMGLDFAQHF. The chain couples TRBV19 to TRBJ1-5, with D possibly TRBD1 on 5 matching bases. Germline assignment: CDR1 LNHDA and CDR2 SQIVND (reference sequence). V lost 5 bases and J 11 bases, leaving 19 bases between the germline ends. CDR3 length: 14 residues.

This clonotype has ten or more counts. The chain is built from TRBV5-6 and TRBJ2-1; D gene unclear. Germline V gene lookup returns CDR1 SGHDT and CDR2 YYEEEE. This CDR3 has 11 residues. The V gene lost 4 bases and the J gene lost 4 bases, with 3 bases spanning the gap. The CDR3 DNA reads as TGTGCCAGCAGCGTGTACAATGAGCAGTTCTTC. It yields the protein CASSVYNEQFF.

The chain employs TRBV2 and TRBJ2-7; 8 bases line up with TRBD1. V lost 6 bases to trimming and J lost 6 bases; unmatched junction nucleotides: 10. The CDR3 length is 14 residues. Germline CDR1 reads SNHLY; CDR2 reads FYNNEI. The CDR3 DNA follows: TGTGCCAGCAGACCAGGGGGCCGCCTCTCCGAGCAGTACTTC. Protein product: CASRPGGRLSEQYF. Full variable domain (outside the CDR3, taken from reference TRBV2 and TRBJ2-7): EPEVTQTPSHQVTQMGQEVILRCVPISNHLYFYWYRQILGQKVEFLVSFYNNEISEKSEIFDDQFSVERPDGSNFTLKIRSTKLEDSAMYFCASRPGGRLSEQYFGPGTRLTVT.